The 20 T cell receptor beta chains given below trace back to one sample, sequenced in a study of blood T cell repertoires in COVID-19. Profiling relied on immunoSEQ multiplex PCR, and the TCRdb table lists in-frame clones only, not all of them. The data contain about 250,000 clones, 65% to 85% of them seen just once; the ten biggest clones take up roughly 8%. The source material was peripheral blood. The receptors here all came from an elderly woman with acute or convalescent COVID-19.

This chain connects TRBV4-2 to TRBJ2-7; the D gene is possibly TRBD2 (5 bases). The germline V gene has CDR1 LGHNA and CDR2 YNFKEQ. The CDR3 totals 16 residues. Trimming pared 3 bases from V and 2 bases from J, leaving 17 bases between. CDR3 coding DNA: TGTGCCAGCAGCCACTCCCCCGGAGAGGGCCCCTACGAGCAGTACTTC. As protein: CASSHSPGEGPYEQYF.

The chain uses TRBV5-1 and TRBJ1-1; D is unclear. Germline-derived CDR1 and CDR2 are SGHRS and YFSETQ. Trimming took off 4 bases at V and 3 bases at J, with 7 bases between the two ends. This CDR3 is built from 12 residues. As DNA, the CDR3 is TGCGCCAGCAGCGTTGCGGACACTGAAGCTTTCTTT. Translated, it gives CASSVADTEAFF.

V and J are TRBV3-1 (or the pseudogene TRBV3-2) and TRBJ2-1; 10 bases match TRBD2. The CDR3 extends over 17 amino acids. The trim removed 2 bases at V and 2 bases at J, leaving 6 bases unmatched. Germline V lookup: CDR1 LGHDT, CDR2 YNNKEL (reference sequence). DNA for the CDR3: TGTGCCAGCAGCCAAATGCTTCTAGCGGGGGCCTACAATGAGCAGTTCTTC. Translating it yields CASSQMLLAGAYNEQFF.

This chain links TRBV7-8 with TRBJ2-5, with D perhaps matching TRBD2 (7 bases). The V end lost 2 bases, the J end lost 3 bases, and 16 bases lay between the germline ends. CDR1 is SGHVS, CDR2 FQNEAQ, per germline. The CDR3 is 16 amino acids. The CDR3, as DNA: TGTGCCAGCAGCTTACTCTGGGGGGGCAGAAAAGAGACCCAGTACTTC. As protein: CASSLLWGGRKETQYF.

The chain couples TRBV21-1 to TRBJ2-5; the table's D call of TRBD1 was not tested on the DNA. TRBV21-1 is termed a pseudogene. The CDR3 spans 13 residues. The CDR3 DNA reads as TGTGCCAGCAGCGGACAGCCCCAAGAGACCCAGTACTTC. This sequence encodes CASSGQPQETQYF.

The rearrangement joins TRBV30 to TRBJ1-5, with TRBD1 matching 9 bases. This CDR3 contains 14 residues. The V gene end was trimmed by 1 base and the J gene end by 3 bases; junction bases not matched to a gene: 1. The germline V gene encodes CDR1 GTSNPN and CDR2 SVGIG (reference sequence). The DNA of the CDR3 is TGTGCCTGGAGTGGGGACAGGGCCAATCAGCCCCAGCATTTT. Its translation: CAWSGDRANQPQHF.

V usage is TRBV29-1 and J usage is TRBJ1-2, with D perhaps matching TRBD1 (5 bases). The CDR3 contains 13 residues. Germline values: CDR1 SQVTM, CDR2 ANQGSEA. V was trimmed by 4 bases and J by 5 bases, leaving 14 bases between them. CDR3 sequence (DNA): TGCAGCGTTGTGGGGGGGAGTAGTTATGGCTACACCTTC. Protein product: CSVVGGSSYGYTF.

The rearrangement links TRBV5-1 to TRBJ2-7; 8 nucleotides match TRBD2. CDR1 is SGHRS and CDR2 is YFSETQ in the germline V gene. The CDR3 is 14 residues long. Trimming removed 1 base from V and 9 bases from J; junction bases left unmatched: 9. CDR3 loop: CASSLSGRAPGQYF. The CDR3 DNA sequence: TGCGCCAGCAGCTTGTCCGGGAGGGCCCCGGGGCAGTACTTC.

The V call is TRBV14, the J call TRBJ1-6; perhaps TRBD1 as D (6 bases). Germline CDR1 is SGHDN and CDR2 is FVKESK. Trimming cost V 4 bases and J 11 bases, with 21 bases left between them. This CDR3 has 16 amino acids. CDR3 in amino acids: CASSPRTVQNGTPLHF. The CDR3 DNA reads TGTGCCAGCAGCCCAAGGACAGTTCAAAACGGTACACCCCTCCACTTT.

The chain carries TRBV5-1 and TRBJ1-2; no firm D call. The germline V gene has CDR1 SGHRS and CDR2 YFSETQ. V was clipped by 0 bases and J by 5 bases, with 11 bases between them. The length of the CDR3 is 14 residues. The CDR3 DNA sequence: TGCGCCAGCAGCTTGGATCCATCGGGATATGGCTACACCTTC. This encodes CASSLDPSGYGYTF. Full variable domain (rest looked up from reference TRBV5-1 and TRBJ1-2): KAGVTQTPRYLIKTRGQQVTLSCSPISGHRSVSWYQQTPGQGLQFLFEYFSETQRNKGNFPGRFSGRQFSNSRSEMNVSTLELGDSALYLCASSLDPSGYGYTFGSGTRLTVV.

The chain joins TRBV5-1 to TRBJ2-7; 7 nucleotides align to TRBD2. J lost 2 bases, V lost 5 bases, and 7 bases had no gene match. The germline V gene encodes CDR1 SGHRS and CDR2 YFSETQ. The CDR3 totals 14 residues. In nucleotides, the CDR3 is TGCGCCAGCAGGGCGGGGGACGTGACCTACGAGCAGTACTTC. Translating it yields CASRAGDVTYEQYF.

The chain is built from TRBV27 and TRBJ1-6; D ambiguous. V lost 5 bases and J lost 5, with 10 bases in between. CDR3 size: 14 residues. Germline-derived CDR1 and CDR2 are MNHEY and SMNVEV (reference sequence). The CDR3 DNA is TGTGCCAGCAGTCGGGGTCAGAATAATTCACCCCTCCACTTT. This codes for CASSRGQNNSPLHF.

In this sample, this clone turned up once. V is TRBV14 and J is TRBJ1-2; D ambiguous. Trimming shortened V by 4 bases and J by 0 bases, and 9 bases separated the two germline ends. The length of the CDR3 is 14 residues. CDR1 SGHDN and CDR2 FVKESK come from the germline V gene. The DNA of the CDR3 is TGTGCCAGCAGCCGGGAGGTTCCTAACTATGGCTACACCTTC. Translating gives CASSREVPNYGYTF.

The CDR3 here is CTSSQDLVRRDGGELFF. In nucleotides, the CDR3 is TGCACCAGCAGCCAAGATCTTGTACGGCGGGACGGCGGGGAGCTGTTTTTT. The genes are TRBV1 and TRBJ2-2; the table's TRBD2 call for D was not verified on the DNA. TRBV1 is flagged as a pseudogene. The CDR3 runs to 17 residues.

This clone was seen a handful of times. The chain has TRBV3-1 (or the pseudogene TRBV3-2) and TRBJ2-5; D unclear. The CDR3 has 12 amino acids. Germline CDR1 and CDR2: LGHDT and YNNKEL (reference sequence). The V end was cut by 1 base, the J end by 3 bases, with 3 bases between. The CDR3 sequence: CASSQVKETQYF. The CDR3, as DNA: TGTGCCAGCAGCCAAGTAAAAGAGACCCAGTACTTC.

This chain joins TRBV19 and TRBJ2-2; a weak D match, TRBD2 (5 bases). There are 17 residues in the CDR3. The germline CDR1 and CDR2 sequences are LNHDA and SQIVND (reference sequence). V gave up 4 bases and J gave up 0 bases, with 15 bases separating them. CDR3 sequence: CASSTGLPLTNTGELFF. The CDR3 region has the DNA TGTGCCAGTAGTACTGGACTTCCCCTCACGAACACCGGGGAGCTGTTTTTT. The full variable domain, with the rest looked up from reference TRBV19 and TRBJ2-2, is DGGITQSPKYLFRKEGQNVTLSCEQNLNHDAMYWYRQDPGQGLRLIYYSQIVNDFQKGDIAEGYSVSREKKESFPLTVTSAQKNPTAFYLCASSTGLPLTNTGELFFGEGSRLTVL.

The V call is TRBV5-1, the J call TRBJ1-2; a weak D match, TRBD1 (6 bases). Germline V gene lookup returns CDR1 SGHRS and CDR2 YFSETQ. This CDR3 contains 12 residues. The V and J ends lost 4 bases and 5 bases respectively, with 9 bases between them. CDR3 residues: CASSPGQYGYTF. The DNA of the CDR3 is TGCGCCAGCAGCCCAGGACAGTATGGCTACACCTTC.

The chain is built from TRBV7-9 and TRBJ2-3; TRBD2 matches at 8 bases. The V gene's germline CDR1 is SEHNR and CDR2 FQNEAQ (reference sequence). V lost 0 bases, J lost 7 bases, and 18 bases stayed unmatched. CDR3 size: 19 residues. In nucleotides, the CDR3 is TGTGCCAGCAGCTTAGCCCGGAACCCGGGACTAGGGGCGTTAAATACGCAGTATTTT. Translated: CASSLARNPGLGALNTQYF.

This sequence joins TRBV5-1 and TRBJ2-1, with TRBD1 identical over 9 bases. J was trimmed by 2 bases and V by 2 bases; bases with no gene match: 5. The CDR3 totals 16 residues. Germline loops: CDR1 SGHRS, CDR2 YFSETQ. DNA of the CDR3: TGCGCCAGCAGCTTAATAACAGGGGGCCCCTACAATGAGCAGTTCTTC. The encoded protein is CASSLITGGPYNEQFF.

The rearrangement uses TRBV11-1 and TRBJ1-2; D may be TRBD1 (6 bases). CDR1 SGHAT and CDR2 FQDESV come from the germline V gene (reference sequence). Trimming pared 2 bases from V and 12 bases from J, leaving 22 bases between. This CDR3 is 15 amino acids long. DNA for the CDR3: TGTGCCAGCAGCTTAAAGCCGGACAGTTTTATTAGAGACACCTTC. It codes for CASSLKPDSFIRDTF.